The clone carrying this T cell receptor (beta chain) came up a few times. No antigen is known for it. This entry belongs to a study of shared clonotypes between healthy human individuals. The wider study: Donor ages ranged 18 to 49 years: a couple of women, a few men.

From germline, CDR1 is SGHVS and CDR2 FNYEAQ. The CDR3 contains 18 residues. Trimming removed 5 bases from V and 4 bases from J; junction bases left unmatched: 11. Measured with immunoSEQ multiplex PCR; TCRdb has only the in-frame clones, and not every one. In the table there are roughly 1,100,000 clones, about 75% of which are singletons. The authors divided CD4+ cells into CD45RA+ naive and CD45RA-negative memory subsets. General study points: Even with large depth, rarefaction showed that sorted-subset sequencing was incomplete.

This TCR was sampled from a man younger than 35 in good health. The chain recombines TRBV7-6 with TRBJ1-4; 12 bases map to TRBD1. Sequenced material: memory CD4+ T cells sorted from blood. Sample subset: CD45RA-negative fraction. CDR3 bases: TGTGCCAGCAGCAACCGGGACAGGGGGCAGATGGTTAATGAAAAACTGTTTTTT. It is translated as CASSNRDRGQMVNEKLFF.